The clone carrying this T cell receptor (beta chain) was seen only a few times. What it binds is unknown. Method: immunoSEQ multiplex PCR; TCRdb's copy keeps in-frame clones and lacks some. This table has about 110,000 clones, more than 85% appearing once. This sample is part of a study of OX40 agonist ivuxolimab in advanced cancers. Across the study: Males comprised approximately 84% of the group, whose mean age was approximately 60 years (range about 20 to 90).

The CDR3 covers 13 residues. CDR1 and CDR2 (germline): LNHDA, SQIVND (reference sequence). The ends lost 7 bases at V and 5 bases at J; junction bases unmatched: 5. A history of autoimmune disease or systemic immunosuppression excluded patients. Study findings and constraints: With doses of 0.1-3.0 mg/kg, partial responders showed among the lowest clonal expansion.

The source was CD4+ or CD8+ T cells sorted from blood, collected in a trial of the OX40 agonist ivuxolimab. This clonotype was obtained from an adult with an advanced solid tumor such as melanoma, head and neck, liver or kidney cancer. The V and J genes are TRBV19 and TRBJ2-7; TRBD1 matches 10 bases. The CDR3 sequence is CASTGQGDHEQYF. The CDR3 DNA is TGTGCCAGTACCGGACAGGGGGACCACGAGCAGTACTTC. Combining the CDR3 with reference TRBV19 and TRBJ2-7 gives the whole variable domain DGGITQSPKYLFRKEGQNVTLSCEQNLNHDAMYWYRQDPGQGLRLIYYSQIVNDFQKGDIAEGYSVSREKKESFPLTVTSAQKNPTAFYLCASTGQGDHEQYFGPGTRLTVT.